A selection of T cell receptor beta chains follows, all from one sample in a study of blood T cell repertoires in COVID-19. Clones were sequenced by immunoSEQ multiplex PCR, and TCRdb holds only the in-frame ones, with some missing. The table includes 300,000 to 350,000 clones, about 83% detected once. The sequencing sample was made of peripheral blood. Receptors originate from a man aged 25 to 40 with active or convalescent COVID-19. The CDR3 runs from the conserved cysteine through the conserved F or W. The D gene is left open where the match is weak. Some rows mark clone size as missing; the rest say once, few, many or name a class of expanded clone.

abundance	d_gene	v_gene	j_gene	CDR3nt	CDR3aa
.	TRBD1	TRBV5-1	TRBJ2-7	TGCGCCAGAAAGAGGCGGAAAAGACAGGGGGGGCTCTACGAGCAGTACTTC	CARKRRKRQGGLYEQYF
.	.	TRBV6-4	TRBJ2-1	TGTGCCAGCAGTCCCTACCACACAGATGAGCAGTTCTTC	CASSPYHTDEQFF
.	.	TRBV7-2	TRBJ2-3	TGTGCCAGCAGCCCTAGAGAAGCGGGTACCACAGATACGCAGTATTTT	CASSPREAGTTDTQYF
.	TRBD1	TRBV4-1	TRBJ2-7	TGCGCCAGCAGCCGCCGGACAGGGGGGGTCTACGAGCAGTACTTC	CASSRRTGGVYEQYF
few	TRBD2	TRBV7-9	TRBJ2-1	TGTGCCAGCAGGCCTCCGGGACTAGCGGGAGAGGCATACGCGCAGTTCTTC	CASRPPGLAGEAYAQFF
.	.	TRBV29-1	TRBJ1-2	TGCAGCGTTGCTGCGCAGGGAGGGAACTATGGCTACACCTTC	CSVAAQGGNYGYTF
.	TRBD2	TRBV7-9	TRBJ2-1	TGTGCCAGCAGCCCGACGACCAGACTAGCGAAGTTGCATGAGCAGTTCTTC	CASSPTTRLAKLHEQFF
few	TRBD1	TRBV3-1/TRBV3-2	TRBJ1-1	TGTGCCAGCAGCCGACAGGGGAACACTGAAGCTTTCTTT	CASSRQGNTEAFF
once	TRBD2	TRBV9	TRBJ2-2	TGTGCCAGCAGCGTAGGGGGCGGGAGGGTTAACACCGGGGAGCTGTTTTTT	CASSVGGGRVNTGELFF
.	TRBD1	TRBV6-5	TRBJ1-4	TGTGCCAGCAGGGGGGACAGGGGCAATGAAAAACTGTTTTTT	CASRGDRGNEKLFF
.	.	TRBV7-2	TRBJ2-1	TGTGCCAGCGGGGGGGGCCAGAAGGAAAGTGAGCAGTTCTTC	CASGGGQKESEQFF
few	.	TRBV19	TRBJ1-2	TGTGCCAGTAGTACTTCCCGCTATCAGGGGTGGGATGGCTACACCTTC	CASSTSRYQGWDGYTF
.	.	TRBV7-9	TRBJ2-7	TGTGCCAGCAGCCCCACCGGGACTCCTATGTACGAGCAGTACTTC	CASSPTGTPMYEQYF
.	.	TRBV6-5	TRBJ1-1	TGTGCCAGCAGTCAGATCGGGGACACTGAAGCTTTCTTT	CASSQIGDTEAFF
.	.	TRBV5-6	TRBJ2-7	TGTGCCAGCAGCTTGTTAGCGGCGAGCTCCTACGAGCAGTACTTC	CASSLLAASSYEQYF
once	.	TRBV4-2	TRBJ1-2	TGTGCCAGCAGCCAAGATCCAGGCAGAGACTATGGCTACACCTTC	CASSQDPGRDYGYTF